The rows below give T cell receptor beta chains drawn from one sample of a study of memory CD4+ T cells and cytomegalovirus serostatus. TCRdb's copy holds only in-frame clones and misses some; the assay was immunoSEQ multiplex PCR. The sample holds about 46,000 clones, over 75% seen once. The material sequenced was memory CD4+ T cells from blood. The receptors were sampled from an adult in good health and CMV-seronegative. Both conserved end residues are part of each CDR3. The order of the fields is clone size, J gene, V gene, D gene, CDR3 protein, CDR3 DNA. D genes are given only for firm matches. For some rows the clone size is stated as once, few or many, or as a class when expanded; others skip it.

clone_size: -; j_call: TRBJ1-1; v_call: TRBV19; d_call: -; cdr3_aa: CASSILAGWDTEAFF; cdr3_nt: TGTGCCAGTAGTATTCTGGCAGGGTGGGACACTGAAGCTTTCTTT
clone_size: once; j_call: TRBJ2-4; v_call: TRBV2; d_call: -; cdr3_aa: CASSEGVRDIQYF; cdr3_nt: TGTGCCAGCAGTGAAGGTGTGAGGGACATTCAGTACTTC
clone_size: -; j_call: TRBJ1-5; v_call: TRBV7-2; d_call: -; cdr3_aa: CASSFMSSNQPQHF; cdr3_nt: TGTGCCAGCAGCTTCATGAGTAGCAATCAGCCCCAGCATTTT
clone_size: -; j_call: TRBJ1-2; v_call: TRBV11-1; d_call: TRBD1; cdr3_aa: CASRWDSLGYTF; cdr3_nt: TGTGCCAGCAGATGGGACAGCCTTGGCTACACCTTC
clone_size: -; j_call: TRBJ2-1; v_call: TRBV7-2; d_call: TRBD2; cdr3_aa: CASSLRGTSGFYEQFF; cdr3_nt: TGTGCCAGCAGCTTGAGGGGGACTAGCGGGTTCTATGAGCAGTTCTTC
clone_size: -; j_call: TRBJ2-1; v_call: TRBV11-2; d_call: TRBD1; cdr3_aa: CASSLKDREHNEQFF; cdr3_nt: TGTGCCAGCAGCTTAAAGGACAGGGAACACAATGAGCAGTTCTTC
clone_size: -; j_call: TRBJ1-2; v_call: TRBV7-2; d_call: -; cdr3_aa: CASSHDATYGYTF; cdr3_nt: TGTGCCAGCAGCCACGATGCAACCTATGGCTACACCTTC
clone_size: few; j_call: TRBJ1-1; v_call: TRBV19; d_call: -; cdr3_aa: CASSIGGNTEAFF; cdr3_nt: TGTGCCAGTAGTATTGGGGGAAACACTGAAGCTTTCTTT
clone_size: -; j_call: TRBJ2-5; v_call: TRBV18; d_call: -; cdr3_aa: CASSQSGRETQYF; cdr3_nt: TGTGCCAGCTCACAGTCAGGTCGAGAGACCCAGTACTTC
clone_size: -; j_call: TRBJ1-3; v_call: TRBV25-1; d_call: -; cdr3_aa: CASSESQDSGNTIYF; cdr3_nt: TGTGCCAGCAGTGAATCACAGGACTCTGGAAACACCATATATTTT
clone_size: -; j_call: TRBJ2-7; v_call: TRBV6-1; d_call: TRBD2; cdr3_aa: CASSGSAGDLYEQYF; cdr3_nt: TGTGCCAGCAGTGGTTCTGCGGGGGATCTCTACGAGCAGTACTTC
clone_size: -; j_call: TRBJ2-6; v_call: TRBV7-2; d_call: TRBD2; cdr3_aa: CASRTSGGAGANVLTF; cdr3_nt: TGTGCCAGCAGGACTAGCGGGGGCGCTGGGGCCAACGTCCTGACTTTC
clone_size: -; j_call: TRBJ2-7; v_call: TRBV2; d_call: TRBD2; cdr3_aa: CASSELSGGTGEQYF; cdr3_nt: TGTGCCAGCAGTGAACTAAGCGGGGGAACGGGCGAGCAGTACTTC
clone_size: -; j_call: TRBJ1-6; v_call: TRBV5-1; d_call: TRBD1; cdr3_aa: CASSLDGDRNNSPLHF; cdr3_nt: TGCGCCAGCAGCTTGGACGGGGACAGGAATAATTCACCCCTCCACTTT
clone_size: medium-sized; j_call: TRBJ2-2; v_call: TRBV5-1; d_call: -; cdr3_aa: CASSGSPSTGELFF; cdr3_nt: TGCGCCAGCAGCGGTAGCCCCTCCACCGGGGAGCTGTTTTTT
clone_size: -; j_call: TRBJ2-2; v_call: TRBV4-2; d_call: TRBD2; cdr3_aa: CASSISGGNTGELFF; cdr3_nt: TGTGCCAGCAGCATAAGCGGGGGGAACACCGGGGAGCTGTTTTTT
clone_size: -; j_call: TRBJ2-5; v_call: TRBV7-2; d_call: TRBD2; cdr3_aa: CASSLASGVEETQYF; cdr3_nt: TGTGCCAGCAGCTTAGCTAGCGGGGTAGAAGAGACCCAGTACTTC
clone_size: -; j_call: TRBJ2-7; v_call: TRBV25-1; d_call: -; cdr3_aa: CASSKSRGRGDEQYF; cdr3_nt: TGTGCCAGCAGCAAATCTAGGGGCAGGGGCGACGAGCAGTACTTC
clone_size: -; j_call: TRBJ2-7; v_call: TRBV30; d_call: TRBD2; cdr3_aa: CAWSGRAGGDYEQYF; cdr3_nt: TGTGCCTGGTCGGGCCGAGCGGGGGGTGACTACGAGCAGTACTTC
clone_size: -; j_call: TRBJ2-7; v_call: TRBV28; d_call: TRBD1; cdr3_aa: CASIPGQVPSYEQYF; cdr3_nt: TGTGCCAGCATCCCGGGACAGGTCCCTTCCTACGAGCAGTACTTC
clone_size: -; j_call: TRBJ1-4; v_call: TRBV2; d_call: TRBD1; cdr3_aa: CASSDQGANEKLFF; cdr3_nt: TGTGCCAGCAGTGATCAGGGGGCTAATGAAAAACTGTTTTTT
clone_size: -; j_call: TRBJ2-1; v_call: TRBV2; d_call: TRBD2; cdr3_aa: CASSELVAVAGNEQFF; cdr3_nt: TGTGCCAGCAGTGAATTGGTTGCGGTAGCGGGGAATGAGCAGTTCTTC
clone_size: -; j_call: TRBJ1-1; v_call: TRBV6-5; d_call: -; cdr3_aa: CASSYSNLGLTEAFF; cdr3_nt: TGTGCCAGCAGTTACTCGAACCTGGGATTGACTGAAGCTTTCTTT
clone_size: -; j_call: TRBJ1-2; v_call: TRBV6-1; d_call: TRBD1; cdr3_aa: CASSFEGAHLYGYTF; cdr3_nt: TGTGCCAGCTCCTTCGAGGGGGCTCACCTCTATGGCTACACCTTC
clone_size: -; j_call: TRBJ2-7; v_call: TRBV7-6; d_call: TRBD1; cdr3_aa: CASSLMTQGIDEQYF; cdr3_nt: TGTGCCAGCAGCTTAATGACACAGGGGATCGACGAGCAGTACTTC
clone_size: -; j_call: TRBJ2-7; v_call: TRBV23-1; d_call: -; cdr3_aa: CASSQSVDYFYEQYF; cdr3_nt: TGCGCCAGCAGTCAATCTGTAGACTACTTCTACGAGCAGTACTTC
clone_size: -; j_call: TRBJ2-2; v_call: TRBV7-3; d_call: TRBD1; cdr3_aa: CASSPGTATHTGELFF; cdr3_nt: TGTGCCAGCAGCCCCGGGACAGCTACCCACACCGGGGAGCTGTTTTTT
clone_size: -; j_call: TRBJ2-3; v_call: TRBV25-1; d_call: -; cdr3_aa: CASSEPGSDTQYF; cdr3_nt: TGTGCCAGCAGTGAACCGGGGTCAGATACGCAGTATTTT
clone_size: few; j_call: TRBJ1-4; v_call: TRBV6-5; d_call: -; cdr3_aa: CASSYDSDNEKLFF; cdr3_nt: TGTGCCAGCAGTTACGACAGCGATAATGAAAAACTGTTTTTT
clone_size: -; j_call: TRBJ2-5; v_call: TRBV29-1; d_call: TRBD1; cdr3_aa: CSVNQGAGETQYF; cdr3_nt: TGCAGCGTGAACCAGGGGGCGGGGGAGACCCAGTACTTC
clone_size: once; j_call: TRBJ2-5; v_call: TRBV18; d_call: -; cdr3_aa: CASSLYQETQYF; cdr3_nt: TGTGCCAGCTCACTCTACCAAGAGACCCAGTACTTC
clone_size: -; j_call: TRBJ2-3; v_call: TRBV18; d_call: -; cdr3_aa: CASSLIEADTQYF; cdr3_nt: TGTGCCAGCTCGCTAATTGAGGCAGATACGCAGTATTTT
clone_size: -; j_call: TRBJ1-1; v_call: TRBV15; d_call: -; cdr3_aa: CATSSGRLSRAFF; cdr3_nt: TGTGCCACCAGCAGCGGCAGGTTATCTAGAGCTTTCTTT
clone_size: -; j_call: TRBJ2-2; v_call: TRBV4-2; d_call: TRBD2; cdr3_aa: CASSPILAGKNTGELFF; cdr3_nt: TGTGCCAGCAGCCCGATCTTAGCGGGGAAGAACACCGGGGAGCTGTTTTTT
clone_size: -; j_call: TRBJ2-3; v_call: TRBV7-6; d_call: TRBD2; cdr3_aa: CASSLTPGTSGGTDTQYF; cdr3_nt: TGTGCCAGCAGCTTAACCCCCGGGACTAGCGGGGGCACAGATACGCAGTATTTT
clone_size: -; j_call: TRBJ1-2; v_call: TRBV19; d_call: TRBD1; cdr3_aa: CASSSSRQGQNYGYTF; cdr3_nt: TGTGCCAGTAGTTCATCCAGACAGGGGCAAAACTATGGCTACACCTTC
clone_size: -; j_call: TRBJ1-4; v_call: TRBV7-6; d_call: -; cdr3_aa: CASSPQAITTNEKLFF; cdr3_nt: TGTGCCAGCAGCCCCCAGGCCATTACAACTAATGAAAAACTGTTTTTT
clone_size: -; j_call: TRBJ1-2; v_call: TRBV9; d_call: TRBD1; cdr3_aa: CASSVRQGEQGYTF; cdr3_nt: TGTGCCAGCAGCGTTAGACAGGGGGAGCAAGGCTACACCTTC
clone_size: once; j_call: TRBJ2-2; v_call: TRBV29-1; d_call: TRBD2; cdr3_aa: CSVRLAGGPGELFF; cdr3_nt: TGCAGCGTTCGACTAGCGGGGGGTCCCGGGGAGCTGTTTTTT
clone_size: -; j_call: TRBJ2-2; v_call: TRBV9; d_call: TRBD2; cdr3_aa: CASSLGLAGELFF; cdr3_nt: TGTGCCAGCAGCCTAGGACTAGCGGGGGAGCTGTTTTTT
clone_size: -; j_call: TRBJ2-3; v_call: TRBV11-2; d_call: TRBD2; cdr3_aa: CASTPAGGTDTQYF; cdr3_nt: TGTGCCAGCACCCCCGCGGGGGGCACAGATACGCAGTATTTT
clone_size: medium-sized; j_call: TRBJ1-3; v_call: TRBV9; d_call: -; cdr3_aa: CASNTGTSGNTIYF; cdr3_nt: TGTGCCAGCAACACGGGGACCTCTGGAAACACCATATATTTT
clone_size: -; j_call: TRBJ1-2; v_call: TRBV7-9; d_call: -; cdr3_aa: CASSLLLRGKHGYTF; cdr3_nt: TGTGCCAGCAGCTTATTACTCCGAGGGAAGCATGGCTACACCTTC
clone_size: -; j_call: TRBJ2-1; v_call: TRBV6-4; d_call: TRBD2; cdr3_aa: CASKKLAGDEQFF; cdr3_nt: TGTGCCAGCAAGAAACTAGCGGGGGATGAGCAGTTCTTC
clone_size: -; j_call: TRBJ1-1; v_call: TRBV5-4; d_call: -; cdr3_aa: CASSSRKSNTEAFF; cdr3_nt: TGTGCCAGCAGCTCAAGAAAATCGAACACTGAAGCTTTCTTT
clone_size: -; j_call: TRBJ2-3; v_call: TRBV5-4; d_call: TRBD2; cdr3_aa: CASSLRASGGFADTQYF; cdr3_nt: TGTGCCAGCAGCTTGAGGGCTAGCGGGGGATTCGCAGATACGCAGTATTTT
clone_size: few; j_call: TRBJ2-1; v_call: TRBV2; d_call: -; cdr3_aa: CASSEPSSNEQFF; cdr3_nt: TGTGCCAGCAGTGAACCCAGCAGCAATGAGCAGTTCTTC
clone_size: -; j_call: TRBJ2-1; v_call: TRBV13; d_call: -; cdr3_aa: CASSPPPGTNLYNEQFF; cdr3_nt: TGTGCCAGCAGCCCACCCCCGGGAACGAACCTCTACAATGAGCAGTTCTTC
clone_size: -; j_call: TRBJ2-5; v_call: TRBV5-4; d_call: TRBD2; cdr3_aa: CASSLKLAGAETQYF; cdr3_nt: TGTGCCAGCAGCTTGAAACTAGCGGGGGCGGAGACCCAGTACTTC
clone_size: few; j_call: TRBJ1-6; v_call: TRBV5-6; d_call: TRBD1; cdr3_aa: CASSFLDRDNSPLHF; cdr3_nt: TGTGCCAGCAGCTTTCTGGACAGGGATAATTCACCCCTCCACTTT
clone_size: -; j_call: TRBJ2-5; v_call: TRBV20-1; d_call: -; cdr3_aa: CSARDLRSQYF; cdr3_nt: TGCAGTGCTAGAGATCTCCGATCCCAGTACTTC
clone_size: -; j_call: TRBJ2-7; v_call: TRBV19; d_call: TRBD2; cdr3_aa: CASRKTGGTYEQYF; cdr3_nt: TGTGCCAGTAGGAAAACGGGGGGTACCTACGAGCAGTACTTC
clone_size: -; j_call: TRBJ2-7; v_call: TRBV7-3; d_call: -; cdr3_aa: CASSLAPGPYEQYF; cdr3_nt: TGTGCCAGCAGCTTAGCCCCTGGCCCCTACGAGCAGTACTTC
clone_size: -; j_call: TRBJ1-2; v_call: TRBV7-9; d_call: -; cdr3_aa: CASIHGDRRNVNYGYTF; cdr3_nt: TGTGCCAGCATCCATGGGGACCGACGAAATGTTAACTATGGCTACACCTTC